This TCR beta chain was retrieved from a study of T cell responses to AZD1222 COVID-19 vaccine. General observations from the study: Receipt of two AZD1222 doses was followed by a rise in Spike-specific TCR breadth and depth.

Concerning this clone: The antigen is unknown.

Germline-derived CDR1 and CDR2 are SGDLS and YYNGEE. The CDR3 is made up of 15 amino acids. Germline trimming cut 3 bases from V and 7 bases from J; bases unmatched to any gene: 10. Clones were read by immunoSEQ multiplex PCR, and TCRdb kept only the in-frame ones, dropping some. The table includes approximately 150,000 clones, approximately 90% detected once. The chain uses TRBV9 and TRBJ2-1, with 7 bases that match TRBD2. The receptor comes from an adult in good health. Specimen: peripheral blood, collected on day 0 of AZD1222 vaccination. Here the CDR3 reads CASSARDYLKNEQFF. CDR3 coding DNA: TGTGCCAGCAGCGCTAGGGACTACCTCAAAAATGAGCAGTTCTTC.